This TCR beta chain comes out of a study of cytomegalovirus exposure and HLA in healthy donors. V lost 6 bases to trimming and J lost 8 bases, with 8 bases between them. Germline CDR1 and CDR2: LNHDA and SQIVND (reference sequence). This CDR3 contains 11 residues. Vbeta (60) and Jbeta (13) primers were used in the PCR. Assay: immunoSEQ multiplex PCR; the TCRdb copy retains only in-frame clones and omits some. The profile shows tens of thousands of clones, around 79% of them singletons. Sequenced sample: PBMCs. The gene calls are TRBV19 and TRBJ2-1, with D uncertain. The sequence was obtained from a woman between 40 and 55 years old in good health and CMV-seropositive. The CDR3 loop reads CASRFFDEQFF. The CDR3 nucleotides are TGTGCCAGTAGATTCTTTGATGAGCAGTTCTTC.